The present T cell receptor (beta chain) was sequenced within a study of T cell responses to AZD1222 COVID-19 vaccine. About the study: Second-dose groups at about 4 or about 12 weeks were pooled.

There are 15 residues in the CDR3. The trim removed 4 bases at V and 4 bases at J, leaving 10 bases unmatched. The germline V gene has CDR1 SGHRS and CDR2 YFSETQ. Clones were read by immunoSEQ multiplex PCR, and TCRdb kept only the in-frame ones, dropping some. Found here are under 170,000 clones, roughly 94% of them singletons; the top ten hold over 1%. Study observations and caveats: Reportedly, close to half of spike-specific TCRs are directed against unmutated variant regions. Baseline serostatus was positive in only six AZD1222 recipients. Vaccine-related CD4 TCRs covered spike, predominating at 160-218 and 743-854.

For this clone: Its target is unknown.

The starting material was peripheral blood, obtained on day 0 of AZD1222 vaccination. V is TRBV5-1 and J is TRBJ1-1; 7 nucleotides line up with TRBD1. This TCR was sampled from an adult in good health. CDR3 in amino acids: CASSANRGGSTEAFF. CDR3 bases: TGCGCCAGCAGCGCTAACAGGGGCGGTAGCACTGAAGCTTTCTTT.